This T cell receptor (beta chain) was sequenced during a study of blood T cell repertoires in COVID-19. Study-wide background: Whether acute or convalescent, the COVID-19 samples came from the United States, Italy and Spain. The cDNA or gDNA used as material had been derived from T cells, B-cell-depleted T cells, or PBMCs.

The authors' processing: Estimated nucleated cell counts came from reference gene primer amplification. Produced via immunoSEQ multiplex PCR; TCRdb's table is partial and in-frame only. V, J and clone size were drawn from that table, and D and trimming were deduced from the DNA. This table has fewer than 150,000 clones, around 83% appearing once. V lost 8 bases and J 5 bases, leaving 19 bases between the germline ends. Germline V lookup: CDR1 SGHKS, CDR2 YYEKEE (reference sequence). The CDR3 runs 14 residues. A few counts support this clone. The receptor was isolated from a human donor in a cohort sampled during active COVID-19. The chain joins TRBV5-5 to TRBJ2-5, with D tentatively TRBD2 (6 bases). Sequencing used peripheral blood. CDR3 region: CASKTSLRLETQYF. As DNA, the CDR3 is TGTGCCAGTAAGACTAGTTTACGTCTGGAGACCCAGTACTTC. The whole variable domain, filled in from reference TRBV5-5 and TRBJ2-5, reads DAGVTQSPTHLIKTRGQQVTLRCSPISGHKSVSWYQQVLGQGPQFIFQYYEKEERGRGNFPDRFSARQFPNYSSELNVNALLLGDSALYLCASKTSLRLETQYFGPGTRLLVL.